The rows below give T cell receptor beta chains drawn from one sample of a study of monozygotic twins with inflammatory bowel disease. From its re-call of the 5' RACE reads, TCRdb lists each CDR3 protein once, without DNA. This table holds roughly 330,000 distinct CDR3 sequences. Sequencing was performed on blood. The receptor set was obtained from a human donor with ulcerative colitis or Crohn's disease, or a healthy co-twin of an affected twin (not recorded which). CDR3s include the opening cysteine and the closing phenylalanine or tryptophan.

j_gene: TRBJ2-5
v_gene: TRBV4-1
CDR3aa: CASSQDSSSGRTLINF

j_gene: TRBJ2-1
v_gene: TRBV7-9
CDR3aa: CASSPRQGVSYNEQFF

j_gene: TRBJ1-6
v_gene: TRBV10-3
CDR3aa: CAISESGWGQVYSPLHF

j_gene: TRBJ2-3
v_gene: TRBV5-1
CDR3aa: CASSLAETIGADTQYF

j_gene: TRBJ1-1
v_gene: TRBV7-9
CDR3aa: CASSLRGIEAFF

j_gene: TRBJ1-5
v_gene: TRBV10-2
CDR3aa: CASSDRGWAVDQPQHF

j_gene: TRBJ2-5
v_gene: TRBV4-1
CDR3aa: CASRSPSGPPGDQETQYF

j_gene: TRBJ2-7
v_gene: TRBV5-1
CDR3aa: CASSFGQPLEQYF

j_gene: TRBJ2-7
v_gene: TRBV11-2
CDR3aa: CASSASRPGPRMDLRSYEQYF

j_gene: TRBJ2-3
v_gene: TRBV20-1
CDR3aa: CSARVGRVGTDTQYF

j_gene: TRBJ2-7
v_gene: TRBV30
CDR3aa: CAWSQGYEQYF

j_gene: TRBJ2-1
v_gene: TRBV12-3/TRBV12-4
CDR3aa: CATTGASYNEQFF

j_gene: TRBJ2-7
v_gene: TRBV29-1
CDR3aa: CSVEGVGLAGGLDEQYF

j_gene: TRBJ1-1
v_gene: TRBV7-8
CDR3aa: CASSSPRRGRDTEAFF

j_gene: TRBJ2-7
v_gene: TRBV20-1
CDR3aa: CSARGYGTSGNYEQYF

j_gene: TRBJ2-1
v_gene: TRBV20-1
CDR3aa: CSARRASGGADEQFF

j_gene: TRBJ2-7
v_gene: TRBV15
CDR3aa: CATSDPGTDAIPQYF

j_gene: TRBJ2-2
v_gene: TRBV14
CDR3aa: CASSQDFFTGELFF

j_gene: TRBJ1-1
v_gene: TRBV20-1
CDR3aa: CSARDPAGPALDTEAFF

j_gene: TRBJ2-7
v_gene: TRBV19
CDR3aa: CASSTAGMTYEQYF

j_gene: TRBJ2-1
v_gene: TRBV5-1
CDR3aa: CASSLEGGRNEQFF

j_gene: TRBJ1-4
v_gene: TRBV27
CDR3aa: CASSLTGQEEKLFF

j_gene: TRBJ1-2
v_gene: TRBV20-1
CDR3aa: CSALSSAYYGYTF

j_gene: TRBJ1-1
v_gene: TRBV3-1
CDR3aa: CASSQDSRQPEAFF

j_gene: TRBJ2-7
v_gene: TRBV30
CDR3aa: CAWSGVLGGTSYEQYF

j_gene: TRBJ2-6
v_gene: TRBV13
CDR3aa: CASRRNGVGANVLTF

j_gene: TRBJ2-1
v_gene: TRBV6-2/TRBV6-3
CDR3aa: CASRTGTGGRSYNEQFF

j_gene: TRBJ1-1
v_gene: TRBV5-6
CDR3aa: CASSSLNGVNTEAFF

j_gene: TRBJ2-5
v_gene: TRBV11-2
CDR3aa: CASSFRDKETQYF

j_gene: TRBJ2-1
v_gene: TRBV10-3
CDR3aa: CAISDSSGSPSYNEQFF

j_gene: TRBJ2-2
v_gene: TRBV3-1
CDR3aa: CASSPLKGTGKDTGELFF

j_gene: TRBJ1-1
v_gene: TRBV6-1
CDR3aa: CASSRGDGATEAFF

j_gene: TRBJ1-5
v_gene: TRBV4-2
CDR3aa: CASSQAGTGGRGGDQPQHF

j_gene: TRBJ2-5
v_gene: TRBV29-1
CDR3aa: CSVPRMGTRRETQYF

j_gene: TRBJ1-3
v_gene: TRBV20-1
CDR3aa: CSASTGIGNTIYF

j_gene: TRBJ2-1
v_gene: TRBV28
CDR3aa: CASSLGSGSSNEQFF

j_gene: TRBJ1-1
v_gene: TRBV5-8
CDR3aa: CASKRQELRNTEAFF

j_gene: TRBJ2-1
v_gene: TRBV12-3/TRBV12-4
CDR3aa: CASSLRRDEQFF

j_gene: TRBJ2-1
v_gene: TRBV7-2
CDR3aa: CAGSPTVNEQFF

j_gene: TRBJ2-5
v_gene: TRBV20-1
CDR3aa: CSASDRGKETQYF

j_gene: TRBJ1-2
v_gene: TRBV2
CDR3aa: CASSGGQFVKGYTF

j_gene: TRBJ2-1
v_gene: TRBV19
CDR3aa: CASSKTGGGPGNEQFF

j_gene: TRBJ2-1
v_gene: TRBV7-3
CDR3aa: CASSLMYRSYNEQFF

j_gene: TRBJ2-7
v_gene: TRBV7-9
CDR3aa: CASSLDSPGTYEQYF

j_gene: TRBJ1-5
v_gene: TRBV4-1
CDR3aa: CASSHGGRARNQPQHF

j_gene: TRBJ2-5
v_gene: TRBV4-3
CDR3aa: CASSPRPSETQYF

j_gene: TRBJ1-2
v_gene: TRBV12-3/TRBV12-4
CDR3aa: CASSFEDRAHGYTF

j_gene: TRBJ1-1
v_gene: TRBV7-8
CDR3aa: CASSLTRPAEAFF

j_gene: TRBJ2-2
v_gene: TRBV12-3/TRBV12-4
CDR3aa: CASSPRQSTGELFF

j_gene: TRBJ2-3
v_gene: TRBV7-2
CDR3aa: CASSPEIVRTQYF

j_gene: TRBJ2-1
v_gene: TRBV24-1
CDR3aa: CATSEPGLAAEQFF

j_gene: TRBJ2-7
v_gene: TRBV7-2
CDR3aa: CASSSRTSVEQYF

j_gene: TRBJ2-7
v_gene: TRBV10-3
CDR3aa: CAISGDHTPSYEQYF

j_gene: TRBJ2-3
v_gene: TRBV3-1
CDR3aa: CASSQEIGTGNTDTQYF

j_gene: TRBJ2-3
v_gene: TRBV5-1
CDR3aa: CASSPGDRVVDTQYF

j_gene: TRBJ2-5
v_gene: TRBV28
CDR3aa: CASIAFGQGRETQYF

j_gene: TRBJ2-1
v_gene: TRBV7-7
CDR3aa: CASSSSAGYEQFF

j_gene: TRBJ2-5
v_gene: TRBV7-9
CDR3aa: CASSLSPAYQETQYF

j_gene: TRBJ2-7
v_gene: TRBV7-2
CDR3aa: CASSLGSPSVSRYEQYF

j_gene: TRBJ2-2
v_gene: TRBV6-6
CDR3aa: CASSSGPGEQFF